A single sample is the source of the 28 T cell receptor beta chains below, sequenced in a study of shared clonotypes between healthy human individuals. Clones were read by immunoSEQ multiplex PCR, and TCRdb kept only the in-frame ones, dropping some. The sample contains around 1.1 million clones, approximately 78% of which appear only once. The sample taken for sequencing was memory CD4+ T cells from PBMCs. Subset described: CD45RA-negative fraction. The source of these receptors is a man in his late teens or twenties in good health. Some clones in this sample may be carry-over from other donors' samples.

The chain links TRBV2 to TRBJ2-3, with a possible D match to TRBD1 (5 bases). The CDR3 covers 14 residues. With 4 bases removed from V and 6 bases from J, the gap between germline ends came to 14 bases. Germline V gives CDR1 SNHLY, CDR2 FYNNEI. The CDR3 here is CASSGRALSDTQYF. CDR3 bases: TGTGCCAGCAGTGGCAGGGCGCTGTCCGATACGCAGTATTTT.

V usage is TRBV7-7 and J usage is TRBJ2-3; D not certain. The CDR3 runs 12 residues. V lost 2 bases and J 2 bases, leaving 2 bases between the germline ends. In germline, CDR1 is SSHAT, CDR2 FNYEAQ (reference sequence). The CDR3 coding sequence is TGTGCCAGCAGCTTATCCACAGATACGCAGTATTTT. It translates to CASSLSTDTQYF.

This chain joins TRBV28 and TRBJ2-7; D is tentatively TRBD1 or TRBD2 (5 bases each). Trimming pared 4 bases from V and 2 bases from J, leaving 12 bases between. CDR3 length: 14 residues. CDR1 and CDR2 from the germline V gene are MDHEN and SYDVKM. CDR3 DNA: TGTGCCAGCAGTTCCGGGACGTTAGCCTACGAGCAGTACTTC. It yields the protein CASSSGTLAYEQYF.

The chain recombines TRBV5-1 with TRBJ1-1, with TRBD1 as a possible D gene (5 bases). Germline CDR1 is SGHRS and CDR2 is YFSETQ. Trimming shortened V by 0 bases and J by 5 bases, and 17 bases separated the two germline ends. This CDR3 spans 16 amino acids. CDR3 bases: TGCGCCAGCAGCTTGGAACCTTACGGGGGTAAAACTGAAGCTTTCTTT. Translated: CASSLEPYGGKTEAFF.

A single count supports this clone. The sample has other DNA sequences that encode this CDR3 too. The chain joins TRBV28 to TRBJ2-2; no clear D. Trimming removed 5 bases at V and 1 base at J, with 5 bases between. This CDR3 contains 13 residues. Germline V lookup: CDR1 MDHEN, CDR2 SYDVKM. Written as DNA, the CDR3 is TGTGCCAGCAGTGGGCGGAACACCGGGGAGCTGTTTTTT. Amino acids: CASSGRNTGELFF. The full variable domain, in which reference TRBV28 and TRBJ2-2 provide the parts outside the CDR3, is DVKVTQSSRYLVKRTGEKVFLECVQDMDHENMFWYRQDPGLGLRLIYFSYDVKMKEKGDIPEGYSVSREKKERFSLILESASTNQTSMYLCASSGRNTGELFFGEGSRLTVL.

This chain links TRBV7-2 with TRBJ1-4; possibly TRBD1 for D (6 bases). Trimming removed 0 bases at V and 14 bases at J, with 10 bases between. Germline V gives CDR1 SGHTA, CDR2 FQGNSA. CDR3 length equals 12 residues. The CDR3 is CASSLALGGLFF. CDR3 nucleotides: TGTGCCAGCAGCTTAGCGCTCGGGGGCCTGTTTTTT.

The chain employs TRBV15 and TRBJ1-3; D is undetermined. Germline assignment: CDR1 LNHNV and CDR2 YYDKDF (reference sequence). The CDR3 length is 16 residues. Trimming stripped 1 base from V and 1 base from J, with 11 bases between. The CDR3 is CATSRVDAGSGNTIYF. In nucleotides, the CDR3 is TGTGCCACCAGCAGAGTGGACGCCGGATCTGGAAACACCATATATTTT.

CDR3 nucleotides: TGTGCCAGCAGCGCCGCGCCGTACAGCGGCTCCACAGATACGCAGTATTTT. Translation: CASSAAPYSGSTDTQYF. This chain joins TRBV11-2 and TRBJ2-3; tentative D call: TRBD2 (5 bases). Trimming pared 5 bases from V and 2 bases from J, leaving 20 bases between. The CDR3 is made up of 17 amino acids. Germline V lookup: CDR1 SGHAT, CDR2 FQNNGV.

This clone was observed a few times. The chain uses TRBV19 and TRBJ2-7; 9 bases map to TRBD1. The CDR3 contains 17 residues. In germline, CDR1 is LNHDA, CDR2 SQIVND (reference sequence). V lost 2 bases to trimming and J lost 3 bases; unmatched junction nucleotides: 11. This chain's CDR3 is CASSIKYSSTGGYEQYF. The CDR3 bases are TGTGCCAGTAGTATAAAATATTCTTCGACAGGGGGCTACGAGCAGTACTTC.

The CDR3: CASSLGTHGHLVVDTGELFF. The CDR3 DNA reads TGTGCCAGCAGCTTAGGGACCCACGGACATCTCGTTGTGGACACCGGGGAGCTGTTTTTT. V and J are TRBV7-8 and TRBJ2-2; tentatively, D is TRBD1 (5 bases). CDR3 size: 20 residues. Trimming took 1 base from V and 3 from J, leaving 24 bases between them. Per germline, CDR1 SGHVS and CDR2 FQNEAQ.

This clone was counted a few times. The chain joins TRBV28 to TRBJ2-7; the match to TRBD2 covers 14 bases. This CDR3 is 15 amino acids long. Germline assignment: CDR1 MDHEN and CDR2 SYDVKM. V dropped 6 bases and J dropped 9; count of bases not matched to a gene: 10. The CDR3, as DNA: TGTGCCAGCAGCCTCCCTCCGGGACTAGCGGGAGCGCAGTACTTC. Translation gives CASSLPPGLAGAQYF.

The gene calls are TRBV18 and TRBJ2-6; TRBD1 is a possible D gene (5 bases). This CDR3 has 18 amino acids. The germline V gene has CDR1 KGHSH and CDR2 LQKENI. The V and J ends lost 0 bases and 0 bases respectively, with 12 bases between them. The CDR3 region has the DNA TGTGCCAGCTCACCACCGAATCTGGGGCACTCTGGGGCCAACGTCCTGACTTTC. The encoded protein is CASSPPNLGHSGANVLTF.

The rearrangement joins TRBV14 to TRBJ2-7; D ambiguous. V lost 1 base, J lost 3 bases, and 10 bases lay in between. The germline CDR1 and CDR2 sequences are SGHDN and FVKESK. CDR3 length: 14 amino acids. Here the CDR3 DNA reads TGTGCCAGCAGCCAAGTGCGTCTATTCTACGAGCAGTACTTC. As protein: CASSQVRLFYEQYF.

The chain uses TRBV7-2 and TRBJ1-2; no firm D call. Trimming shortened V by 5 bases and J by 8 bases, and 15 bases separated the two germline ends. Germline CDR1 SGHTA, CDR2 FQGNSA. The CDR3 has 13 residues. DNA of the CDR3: TGTGCCAGCAGCCGAGGGCCCGCGGAAGGCTACACCTTC. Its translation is CASSRGPAEGYTF.

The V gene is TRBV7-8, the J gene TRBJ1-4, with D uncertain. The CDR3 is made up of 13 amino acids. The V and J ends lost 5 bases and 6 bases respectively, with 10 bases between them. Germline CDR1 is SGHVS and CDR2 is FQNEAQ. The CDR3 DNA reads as TGTGCCAGCAGCCGGACGGAAGATGAAAAACTGTTTTTT. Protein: CASSRTEDEKLFF.

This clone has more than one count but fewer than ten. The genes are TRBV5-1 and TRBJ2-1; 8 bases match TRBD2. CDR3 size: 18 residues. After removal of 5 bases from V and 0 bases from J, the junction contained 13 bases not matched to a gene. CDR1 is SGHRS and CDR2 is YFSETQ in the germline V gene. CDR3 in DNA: TGCGCCAGCAGGTCACCCAAGGACAGCGGGAGCTCCTACAATGAGCAGTTCTTC. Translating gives CASRSPKDSGSSYNEQFF.

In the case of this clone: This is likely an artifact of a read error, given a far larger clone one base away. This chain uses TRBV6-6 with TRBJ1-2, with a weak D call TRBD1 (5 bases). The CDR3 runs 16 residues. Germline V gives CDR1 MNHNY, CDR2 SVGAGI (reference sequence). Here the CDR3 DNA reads TGTGCCAGCAATTACCCCGGTAGGCCCGGGACGGAGGGCTACACCTTC. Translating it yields CASNYPGRPGTEGYTF.

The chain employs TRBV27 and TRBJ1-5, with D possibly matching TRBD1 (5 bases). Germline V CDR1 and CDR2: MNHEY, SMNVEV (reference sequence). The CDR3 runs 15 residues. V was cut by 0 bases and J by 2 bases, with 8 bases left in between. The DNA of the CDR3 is TGTGCCAGCAGTTTATCTCGGGGCGGCAATCAGCCCCAGCATTTT. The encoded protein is CASSLSRGGNQPQHF.

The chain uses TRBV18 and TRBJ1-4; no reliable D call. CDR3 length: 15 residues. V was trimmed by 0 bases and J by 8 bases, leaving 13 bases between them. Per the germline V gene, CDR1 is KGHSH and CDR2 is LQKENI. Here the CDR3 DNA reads TGTGCCAGCTCACCACCGGACGCCGGACGCGAAAAACTGTTTTTT. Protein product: CASSPPDAGREKLFF.

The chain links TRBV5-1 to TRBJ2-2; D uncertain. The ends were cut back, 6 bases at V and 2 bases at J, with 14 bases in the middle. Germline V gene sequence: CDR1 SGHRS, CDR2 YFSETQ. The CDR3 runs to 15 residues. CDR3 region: CASKPSQENTGELFF. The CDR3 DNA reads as TGCGCCAGCAAGCCAAGCCAGGAAAACACCGGGGAGCTGTTTTTT.

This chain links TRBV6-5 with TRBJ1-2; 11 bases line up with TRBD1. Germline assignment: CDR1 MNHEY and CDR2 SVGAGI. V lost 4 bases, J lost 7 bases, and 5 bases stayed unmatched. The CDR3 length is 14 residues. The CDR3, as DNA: TGTGCCAGCAGTTCCTGGGACAGGGGGGGTGGCTACACCTTC. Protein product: CASSSWDRGGGYTF.

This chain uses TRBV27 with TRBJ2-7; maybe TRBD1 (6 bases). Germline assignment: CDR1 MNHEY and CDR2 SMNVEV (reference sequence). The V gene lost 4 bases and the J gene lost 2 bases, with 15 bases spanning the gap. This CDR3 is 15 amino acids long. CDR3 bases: TGTGCCAGCAGTTCTGCCAACAGGGTCCCCTACGAGCAGTACTTC. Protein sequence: CASSSANRVPYEQYF.

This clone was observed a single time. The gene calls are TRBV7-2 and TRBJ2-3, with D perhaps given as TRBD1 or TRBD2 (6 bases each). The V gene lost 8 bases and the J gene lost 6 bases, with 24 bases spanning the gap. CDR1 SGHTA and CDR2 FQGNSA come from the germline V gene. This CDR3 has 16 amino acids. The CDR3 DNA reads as TGTGCCAGCCTCCCCCTTAGTTTCTCGGGGGCGGATACGCAGTATTTT. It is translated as CASLPLSFSGADTQYF.

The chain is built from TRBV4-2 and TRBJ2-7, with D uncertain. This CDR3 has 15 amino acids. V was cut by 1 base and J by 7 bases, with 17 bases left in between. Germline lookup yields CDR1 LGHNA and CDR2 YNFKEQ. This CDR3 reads CASSQAPSVPGEQYF. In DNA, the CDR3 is TGTGCCAGCAGCCAAGCCCCCTCCGTCCCGGGTGAGCAGTACTTC.

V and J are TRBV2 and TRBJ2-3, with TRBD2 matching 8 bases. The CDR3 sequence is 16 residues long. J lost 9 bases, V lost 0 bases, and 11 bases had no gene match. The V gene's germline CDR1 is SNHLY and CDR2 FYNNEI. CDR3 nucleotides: TGTGCCAGCAGTGAAGCGAGGTCGGGAGGGCTGTCCACGCAGTATTTT. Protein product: CASSEARSGGLSTQYF.

Here the CDR3 DNA reads TGTGCCAGCAGCCGCCGTAGCGGGAGCTCCTACGAGCAGTACTTC. The encoded protein is CASSRRSGSSYEQYF. The chain carries TRBV28 and TRBJ2-7, with 9 positions matching TRBD2. V lost 6 bases, J lost 0 bases, and 6 bases stayed unmatched. The germline gives CDR1 MDHEN, CDR2 SYDVKM. The CDR3 contains 15 residues.

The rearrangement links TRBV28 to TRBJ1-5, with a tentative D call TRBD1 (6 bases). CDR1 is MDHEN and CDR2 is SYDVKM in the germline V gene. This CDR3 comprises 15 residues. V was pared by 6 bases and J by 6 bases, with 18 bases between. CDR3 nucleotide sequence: TGTGCCAGCAGAAAAGGGGGGCGTGTAAGTCAGCCCCAGCATTTT. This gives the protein CASRKGGRVSQPQHF.

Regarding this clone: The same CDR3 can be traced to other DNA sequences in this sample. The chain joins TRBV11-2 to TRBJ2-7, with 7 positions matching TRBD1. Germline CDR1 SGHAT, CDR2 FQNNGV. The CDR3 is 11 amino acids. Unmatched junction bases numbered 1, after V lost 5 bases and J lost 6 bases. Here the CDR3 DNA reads TGTGCCAGCAGCGCAGGGGGCGAGCAGTACTTC. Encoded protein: CASSAGGEQYF.